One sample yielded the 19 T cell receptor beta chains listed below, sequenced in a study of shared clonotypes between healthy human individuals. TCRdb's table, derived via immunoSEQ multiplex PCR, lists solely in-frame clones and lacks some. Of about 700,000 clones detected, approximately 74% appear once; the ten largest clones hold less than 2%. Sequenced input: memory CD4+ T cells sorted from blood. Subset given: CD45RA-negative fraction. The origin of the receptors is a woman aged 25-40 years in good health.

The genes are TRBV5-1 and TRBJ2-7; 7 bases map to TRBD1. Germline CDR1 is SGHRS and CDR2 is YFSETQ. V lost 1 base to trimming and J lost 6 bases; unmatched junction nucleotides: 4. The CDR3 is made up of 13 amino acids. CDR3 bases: TGCGCCAGCAGCTTGACAGGGGTCGGCGAGCAGTACTTC. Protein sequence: CASSLTGVGEQYF.

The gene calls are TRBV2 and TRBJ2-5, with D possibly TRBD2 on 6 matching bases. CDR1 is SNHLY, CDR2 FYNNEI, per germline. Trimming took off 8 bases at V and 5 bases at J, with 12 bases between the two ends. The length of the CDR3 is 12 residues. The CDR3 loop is CASWAGRETQYF. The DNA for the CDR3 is TGTGCCAGCTGGGCAGGGAGGGAGACCCAGTACTTC.

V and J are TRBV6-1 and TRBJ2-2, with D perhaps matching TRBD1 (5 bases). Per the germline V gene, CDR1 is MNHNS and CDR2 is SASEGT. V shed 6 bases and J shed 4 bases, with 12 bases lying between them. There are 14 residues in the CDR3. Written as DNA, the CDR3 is TGTGCCAGCAGGTATGACAGAAGCACCGGGGAGCTGTTTTTT. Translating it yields CASRYDRSTGELFF.

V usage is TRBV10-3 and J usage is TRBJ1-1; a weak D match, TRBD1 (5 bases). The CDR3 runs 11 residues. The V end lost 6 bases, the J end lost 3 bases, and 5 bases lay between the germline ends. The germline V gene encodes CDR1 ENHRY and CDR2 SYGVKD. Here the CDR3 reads CAIRQDTEAFF. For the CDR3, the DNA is TGTGCCATCAGACAGGACACTGAAGCTTTCTTT.

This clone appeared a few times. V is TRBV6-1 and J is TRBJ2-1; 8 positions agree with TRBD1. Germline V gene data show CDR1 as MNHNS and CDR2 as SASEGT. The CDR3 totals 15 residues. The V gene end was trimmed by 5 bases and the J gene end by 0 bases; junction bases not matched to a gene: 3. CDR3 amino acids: CASSWTGSSYNEQFF. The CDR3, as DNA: TGTGCCAGCAGTTGGACAGGGAGCTCCTACAATGAGCAGTTCTTC.

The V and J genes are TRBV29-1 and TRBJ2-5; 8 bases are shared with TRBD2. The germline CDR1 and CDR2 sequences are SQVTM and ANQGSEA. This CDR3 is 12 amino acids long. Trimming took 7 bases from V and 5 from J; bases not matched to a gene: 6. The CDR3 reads CSGASGGETQYF. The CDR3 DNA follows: TGCAGCGGTGCATCGGGGGGGGAGACCCAGTACTTC.

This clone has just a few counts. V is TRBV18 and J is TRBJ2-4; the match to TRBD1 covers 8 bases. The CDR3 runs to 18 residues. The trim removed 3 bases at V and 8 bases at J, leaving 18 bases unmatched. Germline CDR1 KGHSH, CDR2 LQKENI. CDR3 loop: CASSPFFRVAQGADIQYF. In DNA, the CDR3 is TGTGCCAGCTCACCTTTTTTCCGGGTTGCGCAGGGGGCGGACATTCAGTACTTC.

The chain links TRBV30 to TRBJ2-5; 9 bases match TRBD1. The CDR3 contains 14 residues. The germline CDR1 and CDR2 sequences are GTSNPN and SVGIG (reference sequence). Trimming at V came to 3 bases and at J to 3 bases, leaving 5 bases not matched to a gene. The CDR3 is CAWRPGQGKETQYF. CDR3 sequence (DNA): TGTGCCTGGAGGCCGGGACAGGGAAAAGAGACCCAGTACTTC.

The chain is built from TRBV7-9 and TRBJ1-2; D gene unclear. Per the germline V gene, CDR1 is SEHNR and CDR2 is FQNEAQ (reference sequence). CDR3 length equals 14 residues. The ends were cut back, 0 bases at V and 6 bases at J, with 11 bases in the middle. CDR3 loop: CASSLASPINGYTF. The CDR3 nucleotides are TGTGCCAGCAGCTTAGCTTCCCCCATTAATGGCTACACCTTC.

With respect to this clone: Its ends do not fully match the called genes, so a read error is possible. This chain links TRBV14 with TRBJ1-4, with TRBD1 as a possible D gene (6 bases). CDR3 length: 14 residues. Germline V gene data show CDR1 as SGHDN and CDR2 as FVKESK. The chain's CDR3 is CASNQQGSNEKLFF. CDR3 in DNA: TGTGCCAGCAACCAACAGGGTTCTAATGAAAAACTGTTTTTT. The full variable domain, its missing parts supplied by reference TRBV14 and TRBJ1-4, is EAGVTQFPSHSVIEKGQTVTLRCDPISGHDNLYWYRRVMGKEIKFLLHFVKESKQDESGMPNNRFLAERTGGTYSTLKVQPAELEDSGVYFCASNQQGSNEKLFFGSGTQLSVL.

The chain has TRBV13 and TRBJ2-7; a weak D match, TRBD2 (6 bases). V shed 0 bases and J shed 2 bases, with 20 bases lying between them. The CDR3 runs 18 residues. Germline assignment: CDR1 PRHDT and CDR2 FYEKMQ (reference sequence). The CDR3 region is CASSLGGLGTLDPYEQYF. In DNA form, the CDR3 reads TGTGCCAGCAGCTTAGGGGGACTCGGGACCTTGGATCCCTACGAGCAGTACTTC.

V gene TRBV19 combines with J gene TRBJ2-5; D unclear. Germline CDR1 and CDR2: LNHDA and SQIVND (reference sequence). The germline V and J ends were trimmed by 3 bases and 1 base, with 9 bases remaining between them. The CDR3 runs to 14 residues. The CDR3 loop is CASSIYSFQETQYF. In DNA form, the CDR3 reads TGTGCCAGTAGTATTTACAGCTTCCAAGAGACCCAGTACTTC.

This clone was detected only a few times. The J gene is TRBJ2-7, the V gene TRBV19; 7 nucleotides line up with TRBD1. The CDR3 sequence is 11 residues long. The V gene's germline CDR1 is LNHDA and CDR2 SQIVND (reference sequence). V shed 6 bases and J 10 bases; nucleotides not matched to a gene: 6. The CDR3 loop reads CASSGRDRQYF. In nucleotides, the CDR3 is TGTGCCAGTAGCGGCCGGGACAGACAGTACTTC.

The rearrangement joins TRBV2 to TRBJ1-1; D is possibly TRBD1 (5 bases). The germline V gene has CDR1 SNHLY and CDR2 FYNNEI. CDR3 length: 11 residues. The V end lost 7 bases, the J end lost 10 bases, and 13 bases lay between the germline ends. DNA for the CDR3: TGTGCCAGCACCACGGGGGTGGGAGCTTTCTTT. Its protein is CASTTGVGAFF.

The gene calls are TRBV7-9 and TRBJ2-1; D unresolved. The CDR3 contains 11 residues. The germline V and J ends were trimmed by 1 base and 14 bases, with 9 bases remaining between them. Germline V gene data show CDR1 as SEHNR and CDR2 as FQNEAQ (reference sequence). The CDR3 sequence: CASSLVQAEFF. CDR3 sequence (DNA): TGTGCCAGCAGCTTAGTTCAGGCGGAGTTCTTC.

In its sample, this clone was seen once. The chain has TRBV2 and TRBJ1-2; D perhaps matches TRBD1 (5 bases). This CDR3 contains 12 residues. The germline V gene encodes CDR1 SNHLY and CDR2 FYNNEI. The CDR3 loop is CAEPDSLYGYTF. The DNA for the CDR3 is TGTGCAGAACCCGACAGCCTTTATGGCTACACCTTC. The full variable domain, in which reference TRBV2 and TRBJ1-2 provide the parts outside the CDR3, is EPEVTQTPSHQVTQMGQEVILRCVPISNHLYFYWYRQILGQKVEFLVSFYNNEISEKSEIFDDQFSVERPDGSNFTLKIRSTKLEDSAMYFCAEPDSLYGYTFGSGTRLTVV.

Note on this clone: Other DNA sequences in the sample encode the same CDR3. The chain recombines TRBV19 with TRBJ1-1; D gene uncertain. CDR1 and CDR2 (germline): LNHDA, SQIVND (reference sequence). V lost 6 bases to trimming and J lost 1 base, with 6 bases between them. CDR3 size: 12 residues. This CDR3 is CASRDRNTEAFF. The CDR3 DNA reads TGTGCCAGTAGGGATAGGAACACTGAAGCTTTCTTT.

Here the CDR3 DNA reads TGTGCCAGCAGCCAAGACAGTTGGCAAGATACGCAGTATTTT. Protein sequence: CASSQDSWQDTQYF. The J gene is TRBJ2-3, the V gene TRBV5-4; weak D call: TRBD1 (5 bases). The CDR3 runs to 14 residues. Trimming took off 4 bases at V and 5 bases at J, with 14 bases between the two ends. Germline V gene data show CDR1 as SGHNT and CDR2 as YYREEE (reference sequence).

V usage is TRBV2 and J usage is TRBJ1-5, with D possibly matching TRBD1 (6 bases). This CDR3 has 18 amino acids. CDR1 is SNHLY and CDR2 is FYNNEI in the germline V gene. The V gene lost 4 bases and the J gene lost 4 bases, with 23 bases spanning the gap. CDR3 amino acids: CASSASTVPPGTNQPQHF. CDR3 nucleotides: TGTGCCAGCAGTGCGTCGACAGTACCCCCCGGGACAAATCAGCCCCAGCATTTT.